What follows are 14 T cell receptor beta chains derived from one specimen sequenced in a study of CD8 T cells in Susac syndrome. 0.5 to 1 ug RNA was reverse transcribed with random hexamers. TCRdb reanalysed the immunoSEQ multiplex PCR reads using MiXCR and keeps one entry per CDR3 protein. The data contain hundreds of thousands of distinct CDR3 sequences, less than 95% of them seen just once; the ten biggest clones take up under 0.2%. Sequenced: CD4+ T cells from PBMCs. These receptors were collected from a human donor with Susac syndrome.

This chain links TRBV6-2 or TRBV6-3 with TRBJ2-2; 9 positions match TRBD1. CDR3 size: 15 residues. The germline V gene encodes CDR1 MNHEY and CDR2 SVGEGT. V lost 5 bases, J lost 6 bases, and 7 bases stayed unmatched. CDR3 sequence: CASSPRDRVSGELFF. In DNA, the CDR3 is TGTGCCAGCAGTCCCCGGGACAGGGTTTCCGGGGAGCTGTTTTTT.

J is TRBJ2-1 and V is TRBV30; 9 bases fit TRBD2. V gave up 4 bases and J gave up 5 bases; unmatched junction bases: 9. Germline values: CDR1 GTSNPN, CDR2 SVGIG (reference sequence). CDR3 length: 15 amino acids. The CDR3 loop is CAWNRGPSGDNEQFF. The CDR3 DNA is TGTGCCTGGAACCGAGGGCCTAGCGGGGACAATGAGCAGTTCTTC.

The CDR3 sequence: CAWSQRTGNGYTF. CDR3 DNA: TGTGCCTGGAGTCAACGGACAGGGAATGGCTACACCTTC. The chain is built from TRBV30 and TRBJ1-2; TRBD1 aligns across 8 bases. The CDR3 is made up of 13 amino acids. The trim removed 2 bases at V and 6 bases at J, leaving 5 bases unmatched. CDR1 is GTSNPN and CDR2 is SVGIG in the germline V gene (reference sequence).

A single count supports this clonotype. The chain joins TRBV11-2 to TRBJ2-5; the D gene is possibly TRBD2 (7 bases). V was shortened by 1 base and J by 6 bases, with 15 bases between the two germline ends. There are 15 residues in the CDR3. Germline V gene data show CDR1 as SGHAT and CDR2 as FQNNGV. CDR3 protein: CASSLVGGQEKTQYF. In DNA form, the CDR3 reads TGTGCCAGCAGCTTAGTGGGGGGGCAGGAAAAGACCCAGTACTTC. The whole variable domain, remainder taken from reference TRBV11-2 and TRBJ2-5, is EAGVAQSPRYKIIEKRQSVAFWCNPISGHATLYWYQQILGQGPKLLIQFQNNGVVDDSQLPKDRFSAERLKGVDSTLKIQPAKLEDSAVYLCASSLVGGQEKTQYFGPGTRLLVL.

The table lists this clonotype with a count of one. The chain combines TRBV28 with TRBJ1-4; D is perhaps TRBD1 (6 bases). The V gene lost 4 bases and the J gene lost 7 bases, with 16 bases spanning the gap. Germline loops: CDR1 MDHEN, CDR2 SYDVKM. The CDR3 is 15 amino acids. CDR3 in DNA: TGTGCCAGCAGTTCGCCGGGGGGGGCATTTGAAAAACTGTTTTTT. It is translated as CASSSPGGAFEKLFF.

DNA of the CDR3: TGTGCCAGCAGAACCTTTTCCGGGGTGAACGAGCAGTACTTC. This translates into CASRTFSGVNEQYF. The gene calls are TRBV6-2 or TRBV6-3 and TRBJ2-7; D might be TRBD2 (5 bases). This CDR3 contains 14 residues. CDR1 MNHEY and CDR2 SVGEGT come from the germline V gene. The ends were cut back, 6 bases at V and 5 bases at J, with 17 bases in the middle.

This clonotype has a handful of counts. The V call is TRBV18, the J call TRBJ1-1; D perhaps matches TRBD1 (5 bases). Germline V CDR1 and CDR2: KGHSH, LQKENI. The CDR3 totals 14 residues. Trimming removed 4 bases at V and 0 bases at J, with 9 bases between. CDR3: CASSLGEMNTEAFF. Written as DNA, the CDR3 is TGTGCCAGCTCACTAGGGGAAATGAACACTGAAGCTTTCTTT.

The chain combines TRBV7-2 with TRBJ1-2; 9 bases are a match to TRBD1. CDR1 is SGHTA, CDR2 FQGNSA, per germline. Germline trimming cut 1 base from V and 8 bases from J; bases unmatched to any gene: 8. The CDR3 runs to 15 residues. The CDR3, as DNA: TGTGCCAGCAGCTTAGTGACAGGGGGTAGGGAAGGCTACACCTTC. It encodes CASSLVTGGREGYTF.

The chain links TRBV7-2 to TRBJ2-3; D ambiguous. This CDR3 contains 14 residues. Germline CDR1 is SGHTA and CDR2 is FQGNSA. The germline V and J ends were trimmed by 5 bases and 1 base, with 10 bases remaining between them. CDR3: CASSDHRGTDTQYF. In DNA, the CDR3 is TGTGCCAGCAGCGATCACCGTGGCACAGATACGCAGTATTTT.

This clonotype was counted once. This chain links TRBV30 with TRBJ1-3; D call uncertain. The ends were cut back, 2 bases at V and 2 bases at J, with 10 bases in the middle. The CDR3 length is 14 residues. Germline loops: CDR1 GTSNPN, CDR2 SVGIG (reference sequence). The DNA for the CDR3 is TGTGCCTGGAGTCCGCTTTTACCTGGAAACACCATATATTTT. This codes for CAWSPLLPGNTIYF.

The CDR3 spells CASSRDTSQPQHF. Written as DNA, the CDR3 is TGTGCCAGTAGCCGGGACACTTCTCAGCCCCAGCATTTT. The J gene is TRBJ1-5, the V gene TRBV19, with TRBD1 as a possible D gene (6 bases). Deletions cut 6 bases from V and 6 bases from J, with 12 bases between. From germline, CDR1 is LNHDA and CDR2 SQIVND (reference sequence). The CDR3 is 13 amino acids.

This clonotype appeared once. The J gene is TRBJ2-2, the V gene TRBV4-2; 9 bases align to TRBD1. CDR1 is LGHNA, CDR2 YNFKEQ, per germline. Losses at the gene ends were 3 bases for V and 1 base for J; bases not matched to a gene: 3. This CDR3 has 16 residues. The CDR3 nucleotides are TGTGCCAGCAGCCACACGACAGGGGGGAACACCGGGGAGCTGTTTTTT. Amino acids: CASSHTTGGNTGELFF.

The chain joins TRBV19 to TRBJ2-1; the D gene is possibly TRBD1 (6 bases). Germline assignment: CDR1 LNHDA and CDR2 SQIVND (reference sequence). Trimming took off 6 bases at V and 15 bases at J, with 18 bases between the two ends. The CDR3 is 12 amino acids. The CDR3: CASRDRKTPLFF. CDR3 bases: TGTGCCAGTAGGGACAGAAAGACACCTCTGTTCTTC.

The chain carries TRBV27 and TRBJ1-6; D remains ambiguous. This CDR3 has 13 amino acids. The germline V gene has CDR1 MNHEY and CDR2 SMNVEV (reference sequence). Trimming took off 6 bases at V and 4 bases at J, with 7 bases between the two ends. CDR3 amino acids: CASRSFYNSPLHF. CDR3 sequence (DNA): TGTGCCAGCAGATCCTTTTATAATTCACCCCTCCACTTT.